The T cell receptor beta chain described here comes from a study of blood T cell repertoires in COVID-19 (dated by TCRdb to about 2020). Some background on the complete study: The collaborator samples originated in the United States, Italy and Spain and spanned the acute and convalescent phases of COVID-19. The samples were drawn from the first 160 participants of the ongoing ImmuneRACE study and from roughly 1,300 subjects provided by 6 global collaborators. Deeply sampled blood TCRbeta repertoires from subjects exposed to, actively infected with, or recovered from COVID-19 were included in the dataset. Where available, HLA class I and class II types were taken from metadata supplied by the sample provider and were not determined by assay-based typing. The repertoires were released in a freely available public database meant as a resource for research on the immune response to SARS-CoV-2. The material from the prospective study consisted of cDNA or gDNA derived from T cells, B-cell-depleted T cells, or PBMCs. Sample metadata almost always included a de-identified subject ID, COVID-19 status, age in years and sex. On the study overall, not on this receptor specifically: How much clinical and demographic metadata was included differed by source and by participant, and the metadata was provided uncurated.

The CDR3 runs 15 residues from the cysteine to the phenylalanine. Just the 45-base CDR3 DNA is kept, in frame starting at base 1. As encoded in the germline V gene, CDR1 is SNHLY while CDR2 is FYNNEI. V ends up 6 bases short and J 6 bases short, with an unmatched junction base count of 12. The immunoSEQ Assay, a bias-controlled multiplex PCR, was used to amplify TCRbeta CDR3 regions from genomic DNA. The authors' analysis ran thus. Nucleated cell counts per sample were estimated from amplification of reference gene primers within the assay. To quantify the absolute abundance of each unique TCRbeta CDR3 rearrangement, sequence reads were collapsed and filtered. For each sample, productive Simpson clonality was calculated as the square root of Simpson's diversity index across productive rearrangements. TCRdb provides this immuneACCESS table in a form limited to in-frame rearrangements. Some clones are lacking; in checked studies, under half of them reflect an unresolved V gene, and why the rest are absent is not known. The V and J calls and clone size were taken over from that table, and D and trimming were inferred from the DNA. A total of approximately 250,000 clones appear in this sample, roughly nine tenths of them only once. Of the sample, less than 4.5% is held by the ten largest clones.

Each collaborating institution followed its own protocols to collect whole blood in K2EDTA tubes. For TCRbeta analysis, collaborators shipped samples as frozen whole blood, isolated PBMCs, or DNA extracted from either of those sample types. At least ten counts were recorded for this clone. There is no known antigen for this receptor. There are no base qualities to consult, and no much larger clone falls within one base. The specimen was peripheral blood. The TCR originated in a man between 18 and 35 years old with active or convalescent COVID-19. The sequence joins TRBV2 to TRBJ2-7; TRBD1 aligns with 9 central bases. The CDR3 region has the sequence CASRPPTGQGLEQYF. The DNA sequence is TGTGCCAGCAGGCCCCCTACGGGACAGGGTCTCGAGCAGTACTTC. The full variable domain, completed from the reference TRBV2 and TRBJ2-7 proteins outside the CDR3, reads EPEVTQTPSHQVTQMGQEVILRCVPISNHLYFYWYRQILGQKVEFLVSFYNNEISEKSEIFDDQFSVERPDGSNFTLKIRSTKLEDSAMYFCASRPPTGQGLEQYFGPGTRLTVT.